These 21 T cell receptor beta chains came from one sample sequenced in a study of T cell responses to AZD1222 COVID-19 vaccine. Repertoires were generated with immunoSEQ multiplex PCR, while TCRdb's copy carries only in-frame clones and drops some. The sample records approximately 100,000 clones, roughly 88% being singletons. The sequences come from peripheral blood, collected 28 days after the second AZD1222 dose. All receptors come from an adult who received the AZD1222 COVID-19 vaccine.

This CDR3 reads CASSYLSGTGSTEQYF. CDR3 DNA sequence: TGTGCCAGCAGTTACTTGTCCGGGACAGGGTCAACCGAGCAGTACTTC. The gene calls are TRBV6-5 and TRBJ2-7; 9 bases align to TRBD1. The CDR3 loop spans 16 amino acids. The junction had 10 bases not matched to a gene; V was cut back by 1 base and J by 6 bases. CDR1 is MNHEY and CDR2 is SVGAGI in the germline V gene.

The chain is built from TRBV6-5 and TRBJ1-6; 7 positions match TRBD1. Germline V CDR1 and CDR2: MNHEY, SVGAGI. This CDR3 has 15 amino acids. After removal of 6 bases from V and 8 bases from J, the junction contained 10 bases not matched to a gene. CDR3 sequence reads: CASRDSDRLHSPLHF. The CDR3 nucleotides read TGTGCCAGCAGGGATTCGGACAGGTTACATTCACCCCTCCACTTT.

The V call is TRBV12-3 or TRBV12-4, the J call TRBJ2-5; 9 bases fit TRBD2. With 7 bases clipped from V and 4 bases from J, the junction kept 4 bases outside the gene matches. The CDR3 spans 13 residues. The CDR3 reads CASNSGSSETQYF. The DNA for the CDR3 is TGTGCCAGCAATAGCGGGAGCTCAGAGACCCAGTACTTC.

In its sample, this clone was seen once. This rearrangement joins TRBV19 to TRBJ1-2; 9 positions match TRBD1. The CDR3 extends over 19 amino acids. Per germline, CDR1 LNHDA and CDR2 SQIVND (reference sequence). The V segment lost 7 bases and the J segment 4 bases; nucleotides outside the gene matches: 22. CDR3 loop: CASNNPPRGPGQGGYGYTF. CDR3 DNA sequence: TGTGCCAGTAACAACCCCCCCCGGGGCCCGGGACAGGGTGGCTATGGCTACACCTTC.

DNA of the CDR3: TGTGCCAGCAGTGCCGCAAGACAGTATAACTATGGCTACACCTTC. This encodes CASSAARQYNYGYTF. The rearrangement joins TRBV6-2 or TRBV6-3 to TRBJ1-2, with D possibly matching TRBD1 (5 bases). The CDR3 runs 15 residues. The germline V and J ends were trimmed by 5 bases and 1 base, with 14 bases remaining between them. Germline CDR1 reads MNHEY; CDR2 reads SVGEGT.

This clone appeared a single time. The chain carries TRBV5-1 and TRBJ1-2; a possible D gene is TRBD1 (6 bases). V was shortened by 0 bases and J by 2 bases, with 11 bases between the two germline ends. CDR1 is SGHRS and CDR2 is YFSETQ in the germline V gene. The CDR3 is 15 amino acids. CDR3 region: CASSLAGGANYGYTF. CDR3 sequence (DNA): TGCGCCAGCAGCTTGGCCGGGGGGGCCAACTATGGCTACACCTTC. The full variable domain, with the rest looked up from reference TRBV5-1 and TRBJ1-2, is KAGVTQTPRYLIKTRGQQVTLSCSPISGHRSVSWYQQTPGQGLQFLFEYFSETQRNKGNFPGRFSGRQFSNSRSEMNVSTLELGDSALYLCASSLAGGANYGYTFGSGTRLTVV.

The chain employs TRBV10-3 and TRBJ1-6; D is unresolved. Germline-derived CDR1 and CDR2 are ENHRY and SYGVKD. The CDR3 spans 15 residues. The V end was cut by 0 bases, the J end by 8 bases, with 11 bases between. The CDR3 DNA reads TGTGCCATCAGTGAGTCCCCGCGAGAGGATTCACCCCTCCACTTT. Its protein is CAISESPREDSPLHF.

The V call is TRBV6-5, the J call TRBJ1-2, with TRBD1 identical over 11 bases. The ends lost 4 bases at V and 6 bases at J; junction bases unmatched: 10. The CDR3 contains 16 residues. Germline V gene sequence: CDR1 MNHEY, CDR2 SVGAGI. The CDR3 sequence: CASSSPGTGGSDGYTF. In DNA form, the CDR3 reads TGTGCCAGCAGTTCACCCGGGACAGGGGGTTCGGATGGCTACACCTTC.

The genes are TRBV9 and TRBJ2-3; D call uncertain. This CDR3 is built from 16 residues. Germline loops: CDR1 SGDLS, CDR2 YYNGEE. V was pared by 0 bases and J by 0 bases, with 11 bases between. The CDR3: CASSVGTEASTDTQYF. CDR3 nucleotide sequence: TGTGCCAGCAGCGTAGGTACAGAGGCTAGCACAGATACGCAGTATTTT.

The V and J genes are TRBV2 and TRBJ1-6, with D uncertain. CDR1 is SNHLY and CDR2 is FYNNEI in the germline V gene. The CDR3 runs to 13 residues. The V gene lost 7 bases and the J gene lost 11 bases, with 15 bases spanning the gap. The CDR3 is CASMEWVRTPLHF. Written as DNA, the CDR3 is TGTGCCAGCATGGAGTGGGTGCGGACACCCCTCCACTTT.

V usage is TRBV14 and J usage is TRBJ1-1, with 9 bases fitting TRBD1. V was clipped by 5 bases and J by 6 bases; unmatched bases: 22. The germline CDR1 and CDR2 sequences are SGHDN and FVKESK. This CDR3 has 19 residues. The CDR3 nucleotides read TGTGCCAGCAGCGCCCCCGACCCGGACAGGGGACGCGGCGGTTCTGAAGCTTTCTTT. Encoded protein: CASSAPDPDRGRGGSEAFF.

The genes are TRBV27 and TRBJ1-6; D call uncertain. V lost 3 bases, J lost 7 bases, and 16 bases lay in between. The CDR3 sequence is 16 residues long. Per germline, CDR1 MNHEY and CDR2 SMNVEV (reference sequence). The CDR3 region is CASSLVLYDTNSPLHF. The CDR3 DNA reads TGTGCCAGCAGTTTGGTCCTTTACGACACCAATTCACCCCTCCACTTT.

This clone was detected only a few times. The rearrangement links TRBV7-2 to TRBJ1-2; 8 bases are a match to TRBD1. J lost 0 bases, V lost 4 bases, and 4 bases had no gene match. The CDR3 loop spans 15 amino acids. Germline CDR1 reads SGHTA; CDR2 reads FQGNSA. The CDR3 loop reads CASSSQQGANYGYTF. The CDR3 DNA reads TGTGCCAGCAGCTCACAACAGGGGGCTAACTATGGCTACACCTTC.

The chain employs TRBV3-1 (or the pseudogene TRBV3-2) and TRBJ1-2; D remains ambiguous. Trimming took 0 bases from V and 4 from J, leaving 9 bases between them. CDR3 size: 14 residues. CDR1 and CDR2 from the germline V gene are LGHDT and YNNKEL (reference sequence). CDR3 sequence (DNA): TGTGCCAGCAGCCAAGATCCTGGGCTCTATGGCTACACCTTC. This translates into CASSQDPGLYGYTF.

The V call is TRBV5-1, the J call TRBJ2-5; 10 bases fit TRBD2. The CDR3 totals 16 residues. The germline gives CDR1 SGHRS, CDR2 YFSETQ. The ends lost 2 bases at V and 5 bases at J; junction bases unmatched: 9. Here the CDR3 DNA reads TGCGCCAGCAGCTTCGGGTCTAGCGGGGGAGGGGAGACCCAGTACTTC. Translation: CASSFGSSGGGETQYF. The variable domain in full, with the rest retrieved from reference TRBV5-1 and TRBJ2-5, is KAGVTQTPRYLIKTRGQQVTLSCSPISGHRSVSWYQQTPGQGLQFLFEYFSETQRNKGNFPGRFSGRQFSNSRSEMNVSTLELGDSALYLCASSFGSSGGGETQYFGPGTRLLVL.

The chain carries TRBV19 and TRBJ2-5; tentative D call: TRBD2 (6 bases). The germline V and J ends were trimmed by 3 bases and 5 bases, with 19 bases remaining between them. There are 16 residues in the CDR3. The germline V gene encodes CDR1 LNHDA and CDR2 SQIVND (reference sequence). CDR3 amino acids: CASSIRQSGSYETQYF. CDR3 nucleotide sequence: TGTGCCAGTAGTATCAGACAGAGCGGGTCTTATGAGACCCAGTACTTC.

The chain recombines TRBV12-3 or TRBV12-4 with TRBJ1-1; tentatively, D is TRBD1 (5 bases). V was pared by 4 bases and J by 10 bases, with 16 bases between. The CDR3 sequence is 13 residues long. Here the CDR3 DNA reads TGTGCCAGCAGTTCGGTCAGGGTGGGGAGAGCTTTCTTT. Residues: CASSSVRVGRAFF.

CDR3: CAWSVFRGPIFEQYF. The CDR3 nucleotides read TGTGCCTGGAGTGTATTCCGGGGCCCAATTTTCGAGCAGTACTTC. V gene TRBV30 combines with J gene TRBJ2-7; D could derive from TRBD1 or TRBD2 (5 bases each). Germline CDR1 and CDR2: GTSNPN and SVGIG (reference sequence). This CDR3 contains 15 residues. The germline V and J ends were trimmed by 0 bases and 6 bases, with 18 bases remaining between them.

The chain couples TRBV9 to TRBJ2-7; 13 bases are shared with TRBD2. The J call may be in error: the DNA end matches TRBJ2-1 better. The germline gives CDR1 SGDLS, CDR2 YYNGEE. CDR3 size: 15 residues. The CDR3 coding sequence is TGTGCCAGCAGCACCACTAGCGGGGGGGCGAATGAGCAGTTCTTC. It is translated as CASSTTSGGANEQFF.

CDR3 sequence reads: CAWSVLIRNSPLHF. In nucleotides, the CDR3 is TGTGCCTGGAGTGTTTTGATCCGGAATTCACCCCTCCACTTT. The V and J genes are TRBV30 and TRBJ1-6; no clear D. The V end lost 0 bases, the J end lost 7 bases, and 10 bases lay between the germline ends. There are 14 residues in the CDR3. Germline V gene data show CDR1 as GTSNPN and CDR2 as SVGIG (reference sequence).

The rearrangement links TRBV30 to TRBJ1-1; D ambiguous. The CDR3 contains 12 residues. From germline, CDR1 is GTSNPN and CDR2 SVGIG (reference sequence). Trimming pared 4 bases from V and 5 bases from J, leaving 11 bases between. Here the CDR3 reads CAWTGMRTEAFF. In DNA form, the CDR3 reads TGTGCCTGGACCGGGATGCGGACTGAAGCTTTCTTT.